Given below is one TCR beta chain in context. Given a much more abundant clone one base away, this may be a read error. Together with a sample-barcoded 5' primer, a J-beta primer mix was included in a second PCR lasting about 7 to 11 cycles. TCRdb used MiXCR to reprocess the 5' RACE reads, holding one entry per CDR3 protein. The data contain hundreds of thousands of distinct CDR3 sequences, around 30% of them singletons. CDR3 length: 13 residues. Germline assignment: CDR1 DFQATT and CDR2 SNEGSKA (reference sequence). This record comes from a study of blood T cells in healthy people across ages. Sequenced input: blood. This TCR was sampled from a woman aged 80 or over in good health. The J gene is TRBJ1-5, the V gene TRBV20-1; D unresolved. Written as DNA, the CDR3 is TGCAGTGCTCCTAGGACGGCCCGAGGGCCCCGGCATTTT. Translation gives CSAPRTARGPRHF.